These T cell receptor beta chains were read from a single sample in a study of shared clonotypes between healthy human individuals. Profiling relied on immunoSEQ multiplex PCR, and the TCRdb table lists in-frame clones only, not all of them. Here the sample spans about 1.9 million clones, around 95% being singletons. Sample: naive CD8+ T cells from PBMCs. The receptor set was obtained from a man between 18 and 29 years old in good health. Some clones in this sample may be carry-over from other donors' samples. The conserved cysteine and the conserved F or W are not part of the CDR3 here.

TRBV29-1 SVEDGKGLQQY
TRBV30 AWSEAGLGEQY
TRBV5-1 ASSHGPEEETQY
TRBV28 ASSPPGGTEAF
TRBV27 ASSLLPRGYEQY
TRBV5-1 ASSLVARAYEQY
TRBV27 ASSPGTVPVYEQY
TRBV27 ASSLLDSYNEQF
TRBV28 ASSLGLANNEQF
TRBV14 ASSQDSRGDWNYGYT
TRBV5-6 ASSQGTAGEQY
TRBV5-6 ASSLPTTGADSYEQY
TRBV2 ASSDKTRDRGRGYGYT
TRBV7-9 ASSSTGEQY
TRBV4-2 ASSQDGAGGRYRSSTDTQY
TRBV7-9 ASSLATRDTYEKLF
TRBV11-2 ASSLETENTIY
TRBV27 ASSERDVAPGELF
TRBV29-1 SVDYGGRDYGYT
TRBV6-1 ASSSKRNTEAF
TRBV7-9 ASSLVTSGEYNEQF
TRBV19 ASSMVGDTNYGYT
TRBV6-6 ASSYLTYEQY
TRBV30 AWSLPRQNLNYGYT
TRBV2 ASSAVGGLSYEQY
TRBV13 ASSSRTDMNYGYT
TRBV15 ATSRDWQDQPQH
TRBV7-9 ASRRGPSGSTDTQY